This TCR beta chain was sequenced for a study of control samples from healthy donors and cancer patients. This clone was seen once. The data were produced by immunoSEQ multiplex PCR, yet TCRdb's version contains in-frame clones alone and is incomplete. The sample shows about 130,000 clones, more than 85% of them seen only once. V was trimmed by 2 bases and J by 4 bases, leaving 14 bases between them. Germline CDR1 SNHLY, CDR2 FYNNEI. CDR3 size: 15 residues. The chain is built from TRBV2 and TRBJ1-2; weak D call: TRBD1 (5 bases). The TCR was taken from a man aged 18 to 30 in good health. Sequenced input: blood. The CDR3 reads CASSENVGRVYGYTF. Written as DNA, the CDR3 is TGTGCCAGCAGTGAAAACGTCGGCAGGGTCTATGGCTACACCTTC.